A selection of T cell receptor beta chains follows, all from one sample in a study of T cell responses to AZD1222 COVID-19 vaccine. Using immunoSEQ multiplex PCR, the repertoire was profiled, and TCRdb retains in-frame clones only, with some absent. This table has about 150,000 clones, around 87% appearing once. The sample consisted of peripheral blood, taken 28 days after the second AZD1222 dose. These receptors were collected from an adult who received the AZD1222 COVID-19 vaccine. Both conserved end residues are part of each CDR3. Each record gives: V gene, D gene, J gene, clone size, CDR3 DNA, CDR3 protein. The D gene is left open where the match is weak. The size of a clone is reported for some rows only, either as once, few or many, or as a class for expanded clones.

TRBV28	NA	TRBJ1-2	NA	TGTGCCAGCAGTCCAGAGACATATGGCTACACCTTC	CASSPETYGYTF
TRBV7-3	TRBD1	TRBJ1-6	NA	TGTGCCAGCAGCCAAGGGACAGGGAGGAATTCACCCCTCCACTTT	CASSQGTGRNSPLHF
TRBV7-7	TRBD1	TRBJ1-5	once	TGTGCTAGCAGCGGGACCGGACAGGGGGTGTGCCACTATAGCAATCAGCCCCAGCATTTT	CASSGTGQGVCHYSNQPQHF
TRBV6-5	TRBD1	TRBJ1-5	NA	TGTGCCAGCAGTTACTCTGGGACAGGGGATTGGCCCCAGCATTTT	CASSYSGTGDWPQHF
TRBV28	TRBD1	TRBJ2-7	NA	TGTGCCAGCAGGCCGACAGGGAACTACGAGCAGTACTTC	CASRPTGNYEQYF
TRBV28	NA	TRBJ2-7	NA	TGTGCCAGCAGTCCATCCACGACAGGCTCCTACGAGCAGTACTTC	CASSPSTTGSYEQYF
TRBV7-9	NA	TRBJ2-7	once	TGTGCCAGCAGCTTATCTTGGGGCGAGCAGTACTTC	CASSLSWGEQYF
TRBV5-1	NA	TRBJ2-3	NA	TGCGCCAGCAGCTTGGTGCCGCCTGGAGATACGCAGTATTTT	CASSLVPPGDTQYF
TRBV28	NA	TRBJ2-4	NA	TGTGCCAGCAGTTTAAGCATAGCCAAAAACATTCAGTACTTC	CASSLSIAKNIQYF
TRBV14	NA	TRBJ1-6	NA	TGTGCCAGCAGCCAAGTTGACAGTTCACCCCTCCACTTT	CASSQVDSSPLHF
TRBV18	NA	TRBJ1-1	NA	TGTGCCAGCTCACTGGGACAGAACACTGAAGCTTTCTTT	CASSLGQNTEAFF
TRBV4-1	NA	TRBJ1-1	NA	TGCGCCAGCAGCCACCCCGGGACTCACCCTCCAATGGCTTTCTTT	CASSHPGTHPPMAFF
TRBV28	TRBD2	TRBJ2-3	NA	TGTGCCAGCAGTTCAGCGGGAGGGCGGGGAGATACGCAGTATTTT	CASSSAGGRGDTQYF
TRBV5-1	NA	TRBJ2-1	NA	TGCGCCAGCAGCTTGGACGCTAGTCTAGGTTCGATTGAGCAGTTCTTC	CASSLDASLGSIEQFF
TRBV7-3	NA	TRBJ1-1	NA	TGTGCCAGCAGCTTAGAGGTGGGCAGGGGGAACACTGAAGCTTTCTTT	CASSLEVGRGNTEAFF
TRBV7-9	TRBD1	TRBJ2-3	NA	TGTGCCAGCAGCATACGACAGGGCGCGGTTTTCGATACGCAGTATTTT	CASSIRQGAVFDTQYF
TRBV5-1	NA	TRBJ2-7	NA	TGCGCCAGCAGCTTGGTAGGGGGATCCTACGAGCAGTACTTC	CASSLVGGSYEQYF
TRBV30	NA	TRBJ2-2	NA	TGTGCCCACCTAGGGGACACCGGGGAGCTGTTTTTT	CAHLGDTGELFF
TRBV3-1/TRBV3-2	TRBD2	TRBJ2-7	NA	TGTGCCAGCAGCCTGGGCGGGGGGGCGGCACTCTACGAGCAGTACTTC	CASSLGGGAALYEQYF
TRBV19	TRBD1	TRBJ1-6	NA	TGTGCCACTAACGGAGGGGGCGCCAGTTCCTATAATTCACCCCTCCACTTT	CATNGGGASSYNSPLHF
TRBV29-1	NA	TRBJ2-2	NA	TGCAGCGTTGGACAAGGCACCGGGGAGCTGTTTTTT	CSVGQGTGELFF
TRBV9	TRBD1	TRBJ1-2	NA	TGTGCCAGCAGCGGGGCAGGGGGACGTGGCTACACCTTC	CASSGAGGRGYTF
TRBV28	NA	TRBJ1-4	NA	TGTGCCAGCAGGGGACCATCGAGAAGCGAAAAACTGTTTTTT	CASRGPSRSEKLFF
TRBV14	TRBD1	TRBJ2-7	once	TGTGCCAGCAGCCAAGATCAGGGGGTCCTCTCCTACGAGCAGTACTTC	CASSQDQGVLSYEQYF
TRBV28	NA	TRBJ2-1	once	TGTGCCAGCACTTGGTCGGGGGTGGGCTACAATGAGCAGTTCTTC	CASTWSGVGYNEQFF
TRBV20-1	NA	TRBJ1-2	once	TGCACGAGCAGGGTCGGCTATGGCTACACCTTC	CTSRVGYGYTF
TRBV3-1/TRBV3-2	TRBD2	TRBJ2-7	NA	TGTGCCAGCAGTAACTGGCGGGGGGGCCACGAGCAGTACTTC	CASSNWRGGHEQYF
TRBV21-1	NA	TRBJ1-2	NA	TGTGCCAGCAGATTCCCGTGGTACAGCTGGGAATTAGCTAACTATGGCTACACCTTC	CASRFPWYSWELANYGYTF
TRBV15	NA	TRBJ2-3	NA	TGTGCCACCAGCAGAGATTACGACTCCTTCGCTACAGATACGCAGTATTTT	CATSRDYDSFATDTQYF
TRBV20-1	NA	TRBJ1-2	once	TGCAGTGCTAGTCTTCATCAGGCAGGCAGGGGCTACACCTTC	CSASLHQAGRGYTF
TRBV29-1	TRBD2	TRBJ2-1	once	TGCAGCGTCGCAGGACTAGCGGCCTACAATGAGCAGTTCTTC	CSVAGLAAYNEQFF
TRBV5-1	TRBD2	TRBJ2-2	NA	TGCGCCAGCAGCCCACTAGCGGGGACGAACACCGGGGAGCTGTTTTTT	CASSPLAGTNTGELFF
TRBV5-6	TRBD2	TRBJ2-7	NA	TGTGCCAGCAGCACGTGGGGGCTAGCGGGGATTATCGAGCAGTACTTC	CASSTWGLAGIIEQYF
TRBV5-4	TRBD1	TRBJ2-7	NA	TGTGCCAGCAGTGTATCCGGACAGGGAAGCGAGCAGTACTTC	CASSVSGQGSEQYF
TRBV28	TRBD1	TRBJ1-2	once	TGTGCCAGCAGTATAGAGACAGGGCGGGGCTACACCTTC	CASSIETGRGYTF
TRBV28	NA	TRBJ2-1	NA	TGTGCCAGCAGTTTAATAGATAGGTTGACTGAGCAGTTCTTC	CASSLIDRLTEQFF
TRBV7-2	TRBD1	TRBJ2-3	NA	TGTGCCAGCAGCTTAGCGGGACAGGGTCCCGTTACGCAGTATTTT	CASSLAGQGPVTQYF
TRBV11-3	TRBD2	TRBJ2-1	NA	TGTGCCAGCAGCTTCTCCCTAGCGGAGACCCGACCATACAATGAGCAGTTCTTC	CASSFSLAETRPYNEQFF
TRBV28	NA	TRBJ1-2	NA	TGTGCCACCAAGCGAGACTATGGCTACACCTTC	CATKRDYGYTF
TRBV28	NA	TRBJ1-6	NA	TGTGCCAGCAGTCCCGGTGGGGGGAGGAGTTATAATTCACCCCTCCACTTT	CASSPGGGRSYNSPLHF
TRBV7-8	TRBD2	TRBJ2-7	NA	TGTGCCAGCAGCGTGCTAGCGGGAGCAATAGGCGAGCAGTACTTC	CASSVLAGAIGEQYF
TRBV2	NA	TRBJ2-7	NA	TGTGCCAGCAGTGACGGTGAATACGAGCAGTACTTC	CASSDGEYEQYF
TRBV7-2	TRBD2	TRBJ2-1	NA	TGTGCCAGCAGCTTAGCGGGGGTAGCGGGCTTTAATGAGCAGTTCTTC	CASSLAGVAGFNEQFF
TRBV28	TRBD1	TRBJ1-4	NA	TGTGCCAGCCAAAATCTAAATCGACAGGGGCTAAATGAAAAACTGTTTTTT	CASQNLNRQGLNEKLFF
TRBV28	TRBD1	TRBJ1-6	once	TGTGCCAGCAGTTCGGGACAGGGTCATAATTCACCCCTCCACTTT	CASSSGQGHNSPLHF
TRBV2	NA	TRBJ2-5	NA	TGTGCCAGCAGTCTGTCCGGGACTCACTACTTC	CASSLSGTHYF
TRBV28	TRBD2	TRBJ2-7	NA	TGTGCCAGCAGGAGGCGGGAGGAAAGCTCCTACGAGCAGTACTTC	CASRRREESSYEQYF
TRBV7-8	NA	TRBJ2-1	NA	TGTGCCAGCAGCCTTCACAGGGTGGGGCTCCCAAGTGAGCAGTTCTTC	CASSLHRVGLPSEQFF
TRBV3-1/TRBV3-2	TRBD1	TRBJ1-6	NA	TGTGCCAGCAGAGCAGGACAGGGGGCCGGTTCACCCCTCCACTTT	CASRAGQGAGSPLHF
TRBV5-1	NA	TRBJ1-4	once	TGCGCCAGCAGCCTGACAGGTCCTAATGAAAAACTGTTTTTT	CASSLTGPNEKLFF
TRBV10-2	NA	TRBJ1-1	NA	TGCGCCAGCAGTGAGTCGCTGCGGGCGAACACTGAAGCTTTCTTT	CASSESLRANTEAFF
TRBV19	NA	TRBJ2-3	NA	TGTGCCAGTAGTATGCAAGCGAACCTGGGGCACGGTACGCAGTATTTT	CASSMQANLGHGTQYF
TRBV27	NA	TRBJ1-2	NA	TGTGCCAGCAGTCTCCTCGGGGGGCCCCTTAACTATGGCTACACCTTC	CASSLLGGPLNYGYTF